This T cell receptor (beta chain) was sequenced during a study of cytomegalovirus exposure and HLA in healthy donors. The CDR3 totals 15 residues. CDR1 and CDR2 (germline): SNHLY, FYNNEI. V lost 7 bases, J lost 4 bases, and 19 bases lay in between. Notes on this clone: Its antigen is undetermined.

The study, taken as a whole, reports: Presence/absence analyses rested on an assumption that sequencing depth was roughly uniform across donors. Later work found that TCR association rates differed between HLA loci; DRB1 had the most and HLA-C the fewest.

The primer mix had 60 Vbeta and 13 Jbeta primers. The data were produced by immunoSEQ multiplex PCR, yet TCRdb's version contains in-frame clones alone and is incomplete. The table has about 170,000 clones, around three quarters seen once; the top ten hold roughly 2.1%. The J gene is TRBJ1-1, the V gene TRBV2, with D perhaps matching TRBD1 (6 bases). This sequence originates from a woman aged 25 to 39 in good health and CMV-seropositive. Material for sequencing was PBMCs. CDR3 region: CASKSLIGGATEAFF. The CDR3 DNA sequence: TGTGCCAGCAAGAGCCTGATAGGGGGGGCCACTGAAGCTTTCTTT.